The 28 T cell receptor beta chains below all came from one sample that was sequenced in a study of blood T cell repertoires in COVID-19. Measured with immunoSEQ multiplex PCR; TCRdb has only the in-frame clones, and not every one. The sample has about 46,000 clones, around 87% seen once. Sample: peripheral blood. These receptors were taken from a human donor in a cohort sampled during active COVID-19.

This chain links TRBV19 with TRBJ1-5; weak D call: TRBD1 (6 bases). The germline gives CDR1 LNHDA, CDR2 SQIVND (reference sequence). V was clipped by 6 bases and J by 6 bases, with 18 bases between them. CDR3 length equals 15 residues. The CDR3 is CASSAEGGVSQPQHF. CDR3 in DNA: TGTGCCAGTAGCGCAGAGGGGGGGGTTTCTCAGCCCCAGCATTTT.

This clone was seen a handful of times. The chain joins TRBV7-3 to TRBJ1-1; D gene ambiguous. V lost 4 bases and J 11 bases, leaving 17 bases between the germline ends. Germline V gives CDR1 SGHTA, CDR2 FQGTGA. There are 13 residues in the CDR3. CDR3: CASSSSLTQAAFF. CDR3 coding DNA: TGTGCCAGCAGCTCCTCCCTGACCCAGGCGGCTTTCTTT.

The chain carries TRBV29-1 and TRBJ1-1; D not certain. The CDR3 runs to 12 residues. V was trimmed by 2 bases and J by 1 base, leaving 5 bases between them. CDR1 SQVTM and CDR2 ANQGSEA come from the germline V gene. CDR3 residues: CSVESQNTEAFF. DNA for the CDR3: TGCAGCGTTGAAAGCCAGAACACTGAAGCTTTCTTT.

The rearrangement joins TRBV5-5 to TRBJ1-1; 8 bases fit TRBD1. This CDR3 region has 15 residues. V lost 1 base to trimming and J lost 5 bases; unmatched junction nucleotides: 7. The germline V gene encodes CDR1 SGHKS and CDR2 YYEKEE (reference sequence). CDR3 nucleotides: TGTGCCAGCAGCTTGCGCAGGGGGCGGGGGACTGAAGCTTTCTTT. Amino acid sequence: CASSLRRGRGTEAFF.

The V and J genes are TRBV18 and TRBJ2-3; the D gene is possibly TRBD2 (6 bases). This CDR3 region has 16 residues. V was trimmed by 3 bases and J by 2 bases, leaving 15 bases between them. Germline V gene lookup returns CDR1 KGHSH and CDR2 LQKENI. Here the CDR3 reads CASSPQTTGVTDTQYF. CDR3 nucleotides: TGTGCCAGCTCACCGCAGACAACGGGAGTCACAGATACGCAGTATTTT.

The chain employs TRBV19 and TRBJ1-5; D is uncertain. Looked up from germline, CDR1 is LNHDA and CDR2 is SQIVND (reference sequence). V dropped 0 bases and J dropped 5 bases, with 23 bases sitting between them. This CDR3 comprises 19 residues. The CDR3 loop is CASSIDRSAPEAVYQPQHF. The DNA of the CDR3 is TGTGCCAGTAGTATAGATCGTTCGGCACCCGAGGCCGTCTATCAGCCCCAGCATTTT.

The rearrangement uses TRBV27 and TRBJ1-1; no reliable D call. The CDR3 is 14 amino acids. The germline V gene has CDR1 MNHEY and CDR2 SMNVEV (reference sequence). The V gene lost 2 bases and the J gene lost 0 bases, with 7 bases spanning the gap. This CDR3 is CASSLRQVNTEAFF. The DNA of the CDR3 is TGTGCCAGCAGTTTAAGGCAGGTGAACACTGAAGCTTTCTTT.

This sequence joins TRBV28 and TRBJ1-5; 8 nucleotides match TRBD1. Trimming cost V 5 bases and J 0 bases; bases outside gene matches: 12. The CDR3 extends over 18 amino acids. Germline assignment: CDR1 MDHEN and CDR2 SYDVKM. CDR3 DNA: TGTGCCAGCAGTATCCGGACAGGGACTTGGGATAGCAATCAGCCCCAGCATTTT. Protein: CASSIRTGTWDSNQPQHF.

This clone was recorded once. The CDR3 reads CASSPIGARGQYF. CDR3 nucleotide sequence: TGTGCCAGCAGCCCAATTGGTGCGCGAGGACAGTACTTC. The chain recombines TRBV6-5 with TRBJ2-7; D unclear. V lost 6 bases and J 10 bases, leaving 19 bases between the germline ends. The length of the CDR3 is 13 residues. Germline-derived CDR1 and CDR2 are MNHEY and SVGAGI.

The CDR3 DNA reads TGTGCCAGCAGTTGGGGCAGAGGAGAGACCCAGTACTTC. This encodes CASSWGRGETQYF. The chain recombines TRBV12-3 or TRBV12-4 with TRBJ2-5; D possibly corresponds to TRBD1 (5 bases). The CDR3 runs 13 residues. V gave up 4 bases and J gave up 4 bases, with 10 bases separating them.

This chain links TRBV19 with TRBJ2-7; 13 nucleotides agree with TRBD2. V was clipped by 4 bases and J by 2 bases; unmatched bases: 2. Germline V gene data show CDR1 as LNHDA and CDR2 as SQIVND (reference sequence). This CDR3 is 15 amino acids long. In DNA form, the CDR3 reads TGTGCCAGTAGTAACGGACTAGCGGGAGCCTACGAGCAGTACTTC. This codes for CASSNGLAGAYEQYF.

The chain employs TRBV21-1 and TRBJ2-7; TRBD1, the D gene given by the table, was not confirmed from the DNA. TRBV21-1 is a pseudogene. The CDR3 runs to 13 residues. Here the CDR3 reads CASTGQGSYEQYF. CDR3 coding DNA: TGTGCCAGCACCGGACAGGGCTCCTACGAGCAGTACTTC.

The sample holds a few counts of this clone. V is TRBV19 and J is TRBJ1-2; possibly TRBD1 for D (6 bases). Germline V gene data show CDR1 as LNHDA and CDR2 as SQIVND (reference sequence). The germline V and J ends were trimmed by 5 bases and 2 bases, with 12 bases remaining between them. There are 14 residues in the CDR3. CDR3 loop: CASSWDNLNYGYTF. In DNA, the CDR3 is TGTGCCAGTAGTTGGGACAACTTAAACTATGGCTACACCTTC. Full variable domain (remainder filled in from reference TRBV19 and TRBJ1-2): DGGITQSPKYLFRKEGQNVTLSCEQNLNHDAMYWYRQDPGQGLRLIYYSQIVNDFQKGDIAEGYSVSREKKESFPLTVTSAQKNPTAFYLCASSWDNLNYGYTFGSGTRLTVV.

The V gene is TRBV6-1, the J gene TRBJ2-3; D is perhaps TRBD2 (6 bases). CDR1 and CDR2 from the germline V gene are MNHNS and SASEGT. The CDR3 is 14 amino acids. V was pared by 2 bases and J by 3 bases, with 9 bases between. The CDR3 bases are TGTGCCAGCAGTGAAAAGGGACTGACAGATACGCAGTATTTT. Protein product: CASSEKGLTDTQYF.

V and J are TRBV9 and TRBJ2-3; D may be TRBD2 (6 bases). The germline CDR1 and CDR2 sequences are SGDLS and YYNGEE. Trimming shortened V by 1 base and J by 1 base, and 10 bases separated the two germline ends. This CDR3 contains 15 residues. Here the CDR3 reads CASSVSGGGTDTQYF. The CDR3 DNA reads TGTGCCAGCAGCGTATCCGGGGGTGGCACAGATACGCAGTATTTT.

The rearrangement uses TRBV11-2 and TRBJ2-7, with D perhaps TRBD1 (7 bases). The CDR3 is 13 residues long. CDR1 is SGHAT, CDR2 FQNNGV, per germline. Trimming cost V 6 bases and J 6 bases, with 15 bases left between them. Here the CDR3 DNA reads TGTGCCAGCAGATCGGGAGCAGGGGGCGAGCAGTACTTC. It translates to CASRSGAGGEQYF. The full variable domain, completed using reference TRBV11-2 and TRBJ2-7, is EAGVAQSPRYKIIEKRQSVAFWCNPISGHATLYWYQQILGQGPKLLIQFQNNGVVDDSQLPKDRFSAERLKGVDSTLKIQPAKLEDSAVYLCASRSGAGGEQYFGPGTRLTVT.

The chain uses TRBV14 and TRBJ2-3; D is ambiguous. V was shortened by 5 bases and J by 6 bases, with 15 bases between the two germline ends. CDR3 length equals 14 residues. Germline values: CDR1 SGHDN, CDR2 FVKESK. The chain's CDR3 is CASSSVLGPDTQYF. The CDR3 nucleotides are TGTGCCAGCAGCAGTGTCCTGGGCCCCGATACGCAGTATTTT.

The J gene is TRBJ1-1, the V gene TRBV6-2 or TRBV6-3; 10 nucleotides line up with TRBD1. V lost 5 bases and J lost 3; bases outside the gene matches: 0. CDR1 is MNHEY, CDR2 SVGEGT, per germline. The length of the CDR3 is 13 residues. CDR3 sequence reads: CASSGQGDTEAFF. CDR3 nucleotide sequence: TGTGCCAGCAGTGGACAGGGGGACACTGAAGCTTTCTTT.

This clone was seen just once. The sample carries other DNA sequences with the same CDR3. The V gene is TRBV5-6, the J gene TRBJ1-2, with 9 bases aligning to TRBD1. Trimming removed 0 bases from V and 4 bases from J; junction bases left unmatched: 1. In germline, CDR1 is SGHDT, CDR2 YYEEEE. The length of the CDR3 is 14 residues. The chain's CDR3 is CASSLVGQGYGYTF. The CDR3 DNA follows: TGTGCCAGCAGCTTGGTGGGACAGGGCTATGGCTACACCTTC.

This chain joins TRBV4-1 and TRBJ1-2; a possible D gene is TRBD1 (5 bases). V shed 2 bases and J shed 5 bases, with 9 bases lying between them. The CDR3 runs 13 residues. Germline CDR1 reads MGHRA; CDR2 reads YSYEKL. The CDR3 sequence: CASSQRGTYGYTF. The CDR3 nucleotides are TGCGCCAGCAGCCAACGCGGGACTTATGGCTACACCTTC.

The CDR3 sequence is CASSLDGRGHNEQFF. As DNA, the CDR3 is TGTGCCAGCAGCTTAGACGGCAGGGGGCACAATGAGCAGTTCTTC. The V gene is TRBV11-2, the J gene TRBJ2-1; 8 bases map to TRBD1. The V gene's germline CDR1 is SGHAT and CDR2 FQNNGV. The CDR3 is made up of 15 amino acids. The ends lost 0 bases at V and 5 bases at J; junction bases unmatched: 3.

This clone was seen a few times. V is TRBV6-5 and J is TRBJ2-7, with a weak D call TRBD2 (6 bases). CDR1 and CDR2 from the germline V gene are MNHEY and SVGAGI. Deletions cut 6 bases from V and 6 bases from J, with 15 bases between. The CDR3 loop spans 13 amino acids. CDR3 sequence reads: CASRPLTSLEQYF. CDR3 in DNA: TGTGCCAGCAGACCCCTGACTAGTCTCGAGCAGTACTTC.

V gene TRBV5-4 combines with J gene TRBJ2-5; 10 bases match TRBD2. V lost 3 bases and J lost 9; bases outside the gene matches: 11. Germline-derived CDR1 and CDR2 are SGHNT and YYREEE (reference sequence). The CDR3 has 15 amino acids. Here the CDR3 reads CASSSVAGGFRAQYF. As DNA, the CDR3 is TGTGCCAGCAGCTCCGTAGCGGGAGGCTTTCGGGCCCAGTACTTC. Full variable domain (outside the CDR3, taken from reference TRBV5-4 and TRBJ2-5): ETGVTQSPTHLIKTRGQQVTLRCSSQSGHNTVSWYQQALGQGPQFIFQYYREEENGRGNFPPRFSGLQFPNYSSELNVNALELDDSALYLCASSSVAGGFRAQYFGPGTRLLVL.

This clone was detected once. The V gene is TRBV12-3 or TRBV12-4, the J gene TRBJ2-3; D is undetermined. Trimming took 5 bases from V and 0 from J, leaving 3 bases between them. CDR3 size: 12 residues. CDR3 sequence: CASSQSTDTQYF. The CDR3 region has the DNA TGTGCCAGCAGTCAGAGCACAGATACGCAGTATTTT.

This chain links TRBV5-6 with TRBJ1-1; D is unclear. In germline, CDR1 is SGHDT, CDR2 YYEEEE. The CDR3 sequence is 12 residues long. V shed 1 base and J shed 2 bases, with 3 bases lying between them. Here the CDR3 reads CASSLTNTEAFF. The CDR3 region has the DNA TGTGCCAGCAGCTTGACTAACACTGAAGCTTTCTTT.

The J gene is TRBJ1-1, the V gene TRBV27, with D possibly matching TRBD1 (5 bases). The CDR3 extends over 14 amino acids. The V gene lost 5 bases and the J gene lost 5 bases, with 15 bases spanning the gap. Germline values: CDR1 MNHEY, CDR2 SMNVEV (reference sequence). The CDR3 bases are TGTGCCAGCAGTCCCGGGACTAAAGGGACTGAAGCTTTCTTT. It translates to CASSPGTKGTEAFF.

The chain recombines TRBV18 with TRBJ2-5; TRBD2 agrees at 10 bases. This CDR3 is 17 amino acids long. V gave up 3 bases and J gave up 5 bases; unmatched junction bases: 12. The germline gives CDR1 KGHSH, CDR2 LQKENI. The CDR3 DNA reads TGTGCCAGCTCACCGGACAGGGCTAGCGGGAGTCGTGAGACCCAGTACTTC. This sequence encodes CASSPDRASGSRETQYF.

This sequence joins TRBV27 and TRBJ1-6; a weak D match, TRBD1 (6 bases). Germline assignment: CDR1 MNHEY and CDR2 SMNVEV (reference sequence). This CDR3 is 13 amino acids long. The V end lost 4 bases, the J end lost 7 bases, and 8 bases lay between the germline ends. CDR3 in DNA: TGTGCCAGCAGTTATCAGGGGAATTCACCCCTCCACTTT. Protein sequence: CASSYQGNSPLHF.